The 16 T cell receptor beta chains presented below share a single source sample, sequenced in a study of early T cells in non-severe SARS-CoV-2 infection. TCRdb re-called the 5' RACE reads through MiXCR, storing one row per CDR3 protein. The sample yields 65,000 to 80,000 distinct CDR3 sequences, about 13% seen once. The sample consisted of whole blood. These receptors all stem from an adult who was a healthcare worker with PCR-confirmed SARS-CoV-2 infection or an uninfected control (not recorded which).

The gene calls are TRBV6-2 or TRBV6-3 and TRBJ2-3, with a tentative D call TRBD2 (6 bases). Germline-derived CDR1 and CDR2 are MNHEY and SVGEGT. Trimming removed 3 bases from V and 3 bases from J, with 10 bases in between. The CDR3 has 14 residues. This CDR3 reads CASSYSEGTDTQYF. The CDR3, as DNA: TGTGCCAGCAGTTATTCGGAGGGAACAGATACGCAGTATTTT.

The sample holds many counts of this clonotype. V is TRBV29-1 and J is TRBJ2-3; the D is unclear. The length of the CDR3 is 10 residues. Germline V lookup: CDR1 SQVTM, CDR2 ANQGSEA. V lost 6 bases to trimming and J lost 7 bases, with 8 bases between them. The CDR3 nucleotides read TGCAGCGTAACTGGAAATACGCAGTATTTT. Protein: CSVTGNTQYF.

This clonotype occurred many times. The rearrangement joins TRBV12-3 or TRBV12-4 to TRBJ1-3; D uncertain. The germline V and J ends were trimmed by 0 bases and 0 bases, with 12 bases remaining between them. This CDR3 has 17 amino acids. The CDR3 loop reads CASSLASAKYSGNTIYF. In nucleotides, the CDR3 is TGTGCCAGCAGTTTAGCGTCAGCCAAATACTCTGGAAACACCATATATTTT.

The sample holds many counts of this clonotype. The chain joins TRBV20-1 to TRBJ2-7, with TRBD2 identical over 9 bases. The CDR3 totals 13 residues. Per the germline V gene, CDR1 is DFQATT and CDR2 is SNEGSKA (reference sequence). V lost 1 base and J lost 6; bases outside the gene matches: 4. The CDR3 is CSARGELAGEQYF. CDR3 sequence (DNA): TGCAGTGCTAGAGGGGAACTAGCGGGCGAGCAGTACTTC.

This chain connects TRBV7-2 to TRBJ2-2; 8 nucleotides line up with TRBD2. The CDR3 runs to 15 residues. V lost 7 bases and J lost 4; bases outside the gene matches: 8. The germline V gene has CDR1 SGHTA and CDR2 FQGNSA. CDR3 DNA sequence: TGTGCCAGCATCGTGACTAGCGCCATCACCGGGGAGCTGTTTTTT. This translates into CASIVTSAITGELFF.

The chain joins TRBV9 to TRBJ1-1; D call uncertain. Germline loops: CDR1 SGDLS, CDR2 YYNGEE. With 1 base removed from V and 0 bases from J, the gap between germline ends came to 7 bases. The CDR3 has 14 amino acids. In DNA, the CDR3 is TGTGCCAGCAGCGTATCAAGCATGAACACTGAAGCTTTCTTT. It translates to CASSVSSMNTEAFF.

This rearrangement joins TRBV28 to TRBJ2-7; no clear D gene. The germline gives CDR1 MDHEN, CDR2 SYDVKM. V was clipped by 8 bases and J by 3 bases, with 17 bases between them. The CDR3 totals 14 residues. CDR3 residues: CASQLPGSYYEQYF. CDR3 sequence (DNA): TGTGCCAGCCAGCTCCCCGGGTCTTACTACGAGCAGTACTTC.

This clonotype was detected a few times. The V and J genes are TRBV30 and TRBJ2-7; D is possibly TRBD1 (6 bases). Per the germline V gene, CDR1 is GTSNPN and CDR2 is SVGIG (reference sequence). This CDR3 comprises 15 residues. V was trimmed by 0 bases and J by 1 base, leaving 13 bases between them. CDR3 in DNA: TGTGCCTGGAGTGTAAGTTCAGGGGTATCCTACGAGCAGTACTTC. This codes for CAWSVSSGVSYEQYF.

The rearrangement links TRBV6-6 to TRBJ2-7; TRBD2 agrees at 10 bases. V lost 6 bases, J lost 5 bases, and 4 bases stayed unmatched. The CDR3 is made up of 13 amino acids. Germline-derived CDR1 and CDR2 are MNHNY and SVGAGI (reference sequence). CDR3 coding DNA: TGTGCCAGCAGGCCGGGGACTAGCGACGAGCAGTACTTC. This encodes CASRPGTSDEQYF.

CDR3 DNA sequence: TGTGCCAGCAATGAGCAGTTCTTC. As protein: CASNEQFF. The chain combines TRBV2 with TRBJ2-1; D unclear. Germline V gene lookup returns CDR1 SNHLY and CDR2 FYNNEI. The V and J ends lost 7 bases and 8 bases respectively, with 0 bases between them. The CDR3 is made up of 8 amino acids.

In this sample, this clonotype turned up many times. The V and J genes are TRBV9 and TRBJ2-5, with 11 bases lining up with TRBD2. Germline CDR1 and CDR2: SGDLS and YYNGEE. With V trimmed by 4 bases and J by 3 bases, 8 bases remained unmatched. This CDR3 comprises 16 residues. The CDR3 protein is CASSHPLAGAEETQYF. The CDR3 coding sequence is TGTGCCAGCAGCCACCCACTAGCGGGGGCCGAAGAGACCCAGTACTTC.

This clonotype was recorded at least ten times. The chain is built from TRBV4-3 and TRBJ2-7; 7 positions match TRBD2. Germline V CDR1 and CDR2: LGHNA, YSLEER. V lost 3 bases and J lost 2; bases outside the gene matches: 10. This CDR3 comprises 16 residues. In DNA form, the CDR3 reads TGCGCCAGCAGCCAGATGGGAGGGACCCCCCCCTACGAGCAGTACTTC. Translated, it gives CASSQMGGTPPYEQYF.

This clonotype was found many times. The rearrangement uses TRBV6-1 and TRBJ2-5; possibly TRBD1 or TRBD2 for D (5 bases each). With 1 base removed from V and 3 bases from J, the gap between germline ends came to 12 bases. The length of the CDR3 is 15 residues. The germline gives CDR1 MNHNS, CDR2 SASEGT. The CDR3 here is CASSEGWGTKETQYF. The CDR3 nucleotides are TGTGCCAGCAGTGAAGGGTGGGGGACCAAAGAGACCCAGTACTTC.

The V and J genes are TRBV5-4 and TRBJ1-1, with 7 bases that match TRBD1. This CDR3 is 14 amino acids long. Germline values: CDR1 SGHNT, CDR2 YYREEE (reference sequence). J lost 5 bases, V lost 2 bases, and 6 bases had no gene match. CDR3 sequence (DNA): TGTGCCAGCAGCTTCGGAGGGGGCGGAACTGAAGCTTTCTTT. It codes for CASSFGGGGTEAFF.

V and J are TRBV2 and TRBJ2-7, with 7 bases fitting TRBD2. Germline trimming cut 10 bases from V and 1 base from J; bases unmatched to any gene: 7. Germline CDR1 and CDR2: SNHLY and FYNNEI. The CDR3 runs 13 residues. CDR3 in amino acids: CATKAGESYEQYF. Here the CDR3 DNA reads TGTGCCACCAAGGCGGGGGAATCCTACGAGCAGTACTTC.

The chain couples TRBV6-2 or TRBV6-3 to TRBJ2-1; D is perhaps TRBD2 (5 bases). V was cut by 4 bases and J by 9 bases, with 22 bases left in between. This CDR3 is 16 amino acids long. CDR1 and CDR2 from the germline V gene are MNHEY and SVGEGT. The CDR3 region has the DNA TGTGCCAGCAGTTCCCTCCCAGGCCTCCGAGGGAGTGAGCAGTTCTTC. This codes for CASSSLPGLRGSEQFF.